This TCR beta chain is drawn from a study of CD8 T cells in ankylosing spondylitis. Library preparation for TCR beta used quantitative 5'-RACE with molecular barcodes. One entry per CDR3 protein, called by TCRdb with MiXCR from the 5' RACE reads. The sample lists fewer than 250,000 distinct CDR3 sequences; around 24% were seen once. The CDR3 loop spans 13 amino acids. V was trimmed by 4 bases and J by 8 bases, leaving 15 bases between them. The V gene's germline CDR1 is SGHRS and CDR2 YFSETQ. Study results and caveats: Reportedly, significant enrichment of disease-linked clones occurred in matched ankylosing spondylitis synovial fluid. Peripheral blood samples showed relatively rare disease-linked clones, and these clones were CD8+.

This clonotype was observed at least ten times. Its antigen is currently unknown. The V call is TRBV5-1, the J call TRBJ2-5; no definite D call. Sequences were obtained from blood, either unsorted or a sorted T cell fraction (not recorded which). The clonotype was recovered from a male donor with ankylosing spondylitis or in good health (not recorded which). The DNA of the CDR3 is TGCGCCAGCAGCCTCAACGGGCAAGGAACCCAGTACTTC. As protein: CASSLNGQGTQYF.